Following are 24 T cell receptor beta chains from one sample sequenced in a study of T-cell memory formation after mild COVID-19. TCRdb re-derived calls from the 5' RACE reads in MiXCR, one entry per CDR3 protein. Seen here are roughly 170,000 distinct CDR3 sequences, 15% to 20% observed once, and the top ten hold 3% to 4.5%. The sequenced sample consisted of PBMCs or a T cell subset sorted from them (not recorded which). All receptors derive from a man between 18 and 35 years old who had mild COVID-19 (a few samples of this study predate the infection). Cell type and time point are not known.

In DNA, the CDR3 is TGTGCCAGCAGAGTAAACACCGGGGAGCTGTTTTTT. It translates to CASRVNTGELFF. The rearrangement links TRBV11-2 to TRBJ2-2, with D unresolved. Germline V gene lookup returns CDR1 SGHAT and CDR2 FQNNGV. CDR3 length: 12 amino acids. The V gene lost 6 bases and the J gene lost 2 bases, with 4 bases spanning the gap.

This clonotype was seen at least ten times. The CDR3 loop is CASSFGTSQETQYF. The DNA of the CDR3 is TGTGCCAGCAGTTTTGGGACTTCCCAAGAGACCCAGTACTTC. This chain joins TRBV6-6 and TRBJ2-5, with D tentatively TRBD2 (6 bases). This CDR3 has 14 residues. CDR1 is MNHNY, CDR2 SVGAGI, per germline (reference sequence). With 4 bases removed from V and 1 base from J, the gap between germline ends came to 10 bases.

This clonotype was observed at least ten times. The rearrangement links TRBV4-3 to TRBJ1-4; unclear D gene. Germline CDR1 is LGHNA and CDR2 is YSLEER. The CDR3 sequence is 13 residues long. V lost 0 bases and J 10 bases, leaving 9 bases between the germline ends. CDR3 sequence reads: CASSQEMYGKLFF. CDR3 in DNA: TGCGCCAGCAGCCAAGAAATGTATGGAAAACTGTTTTTT.

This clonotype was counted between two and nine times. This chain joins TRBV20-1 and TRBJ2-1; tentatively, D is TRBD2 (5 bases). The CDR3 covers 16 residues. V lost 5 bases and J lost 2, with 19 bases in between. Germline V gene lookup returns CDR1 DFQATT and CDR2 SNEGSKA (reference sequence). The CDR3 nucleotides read TGCAGTGCTCCCCTCGGAGGAGCGCCAGCCTACAATGAGCAGTTCTTC. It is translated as CSAPLGGAPAYNEQFF.

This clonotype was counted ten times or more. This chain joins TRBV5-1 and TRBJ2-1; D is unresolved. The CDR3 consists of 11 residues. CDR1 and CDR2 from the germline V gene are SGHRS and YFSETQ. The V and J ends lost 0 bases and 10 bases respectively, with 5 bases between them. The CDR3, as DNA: TGCGCCAGCAGCTTGGAACGGGAGCAGTTCTTC. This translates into CASSLEREQFF.

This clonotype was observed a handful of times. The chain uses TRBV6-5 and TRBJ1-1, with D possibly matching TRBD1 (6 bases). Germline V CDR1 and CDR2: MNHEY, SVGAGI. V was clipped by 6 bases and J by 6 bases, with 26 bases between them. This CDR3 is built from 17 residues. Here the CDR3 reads CASSRLHGGAGTAEAFF. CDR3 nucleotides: TGTGCCAGCAGCCGCCTTCATGGGGGCGCGGGTACAGCTGAAGCTTTCTTT.

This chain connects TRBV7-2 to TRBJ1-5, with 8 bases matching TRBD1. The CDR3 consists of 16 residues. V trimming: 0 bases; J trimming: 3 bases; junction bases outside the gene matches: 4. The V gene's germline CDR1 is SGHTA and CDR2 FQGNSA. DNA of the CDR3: TGTGCCAGCAGCTTAGCGAGGACAGGGTTCAATCAGCCCCAGCATTTT. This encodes CASSLARTGFNQPQHF.

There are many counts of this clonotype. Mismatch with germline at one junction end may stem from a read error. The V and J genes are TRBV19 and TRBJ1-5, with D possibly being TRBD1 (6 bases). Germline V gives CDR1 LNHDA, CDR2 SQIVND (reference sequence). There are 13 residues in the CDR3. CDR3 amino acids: CASSTTRTDPPHF. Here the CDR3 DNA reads TGTGCCAGTAGTACGACCCGGACAGATCCCCCGCATTTT.

CDR3 bases: TGTGCCAGCAGCACCGGGACCTCGGAGACCCAGTACTTC. Its protein product is CASSTGTSETQYF. The chain joins TRBV7-2 to TRBJ2-5; possibly TRBD1 or TRBD2 for D (5 bases each). Germline loops: CDR1 SGHTA, CDR2 FQGNSA. With 5 bases removed from V and 5 bases from J, the gap between germline ends came to 12 bases. This CDR3 is 13 amino acids long.

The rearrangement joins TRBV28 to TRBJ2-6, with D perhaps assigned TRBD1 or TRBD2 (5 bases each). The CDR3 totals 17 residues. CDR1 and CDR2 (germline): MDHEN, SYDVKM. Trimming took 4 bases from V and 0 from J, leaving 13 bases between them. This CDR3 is CASSSPGSHSGANVLTF. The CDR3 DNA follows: TGTGCCAGCAGTTCCCCAGGGAGTCACTCTGGGGCCAACGTCCTGACTTTC. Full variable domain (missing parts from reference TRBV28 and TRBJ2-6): DVKVTQSSRYLVKRTGEKVFLECVQDMDHENMFWYRQDPGLGLRLIYFSYDVKMKEKGDIPEGYSVSREKKERFSLILESASTNQTSMYLCASSSPGSHSGANVLTFGAGSRLTVL.

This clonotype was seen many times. The CDR3 spells CASSLAQEQYGYTF. In DNA form, the CDR3 reads TGCGCCAGCAGCTTGGCCCAGGAGCAGTATGGCTACACCTTC. The chain employs TRBV5-1 and TRBJ1-2; D not resolved. V was clipped by 0 bases and J by 5 bases, with 11 bases between them. This CDR3 spans 14 amino acids. The V gene's germline CDR1 is SGHRS and CDR2 YFSETQ. Full variable domain (rest looked up from reference TRBV5-1 and TRBJ1-2): KAGVTQTPRYLIKTRGQQVTLSCSPISGHRSVSWYQQTPGQGLQFLFEYFSETQRNKGNFPGRFSGRQFSNSRSEMNVSTLELGDSALYLCASSLAQEQYGYTFGSGTRLTVV.

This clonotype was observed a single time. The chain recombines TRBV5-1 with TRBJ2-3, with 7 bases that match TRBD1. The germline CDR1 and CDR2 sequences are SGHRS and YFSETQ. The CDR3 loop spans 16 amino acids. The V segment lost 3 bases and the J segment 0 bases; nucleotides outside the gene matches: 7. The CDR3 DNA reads TGCGCCAGCAGCTATCGGACAGGCCTCAGCACAGATACGCAGTATTTT. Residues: CASSYRTGLSTDTQYF.

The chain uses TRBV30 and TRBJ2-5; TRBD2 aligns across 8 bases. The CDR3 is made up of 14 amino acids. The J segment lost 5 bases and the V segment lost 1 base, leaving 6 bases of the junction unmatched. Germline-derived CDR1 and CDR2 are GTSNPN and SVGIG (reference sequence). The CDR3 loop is CAWSGIAGRETQYF. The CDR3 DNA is TGTGCCTGGAGTGGGATAGCGGGGAGGGAGACCCAGTACTTC.

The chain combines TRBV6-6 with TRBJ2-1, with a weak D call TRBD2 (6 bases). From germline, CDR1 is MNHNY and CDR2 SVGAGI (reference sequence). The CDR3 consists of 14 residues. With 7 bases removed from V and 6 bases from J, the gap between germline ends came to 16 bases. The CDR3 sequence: CASTRAGTANEQFF. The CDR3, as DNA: TGTGCCAGCACCCGGGCGGGGACGGCCAATGAGCAGTTCTTC.

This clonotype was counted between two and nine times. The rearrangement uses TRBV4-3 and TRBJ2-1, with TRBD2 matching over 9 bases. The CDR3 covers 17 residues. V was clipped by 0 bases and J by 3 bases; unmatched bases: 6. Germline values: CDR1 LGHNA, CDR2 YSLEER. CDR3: CASSQDGRGGVYNEQFF. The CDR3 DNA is TGCGCCAGCAGCCAAGATGGGCGGGGGGGCGTCTACAATGAGCAGTTCTTC.

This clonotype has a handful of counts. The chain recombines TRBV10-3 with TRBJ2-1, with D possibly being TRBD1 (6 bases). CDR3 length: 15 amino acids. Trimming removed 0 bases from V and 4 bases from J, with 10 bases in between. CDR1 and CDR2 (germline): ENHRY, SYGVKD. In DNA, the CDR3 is TGTGCCATCAGTGAGTCAGGGACAAGTTACAATGAGCAGTTCTTC. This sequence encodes CAISESGTSYNEQFF.

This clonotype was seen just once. CDR3 sequence (DNA): TGTGCCAGCAGGGGACAGGCGACGGGGGGGGCCAACGTCCTGACTTTC. Translating it yields CASRGQATGGANVLTF. V gene TRBV6-1 combines with J gene TRBJ2-6; TRBD1 matches 8 bases. The CDR3 is 16 amino acids. V trimming: 6 bases; J trimming: 4 bases; junction bases outside the gene matches: 8. CDR1 MNHNS and CDR2 SASEGT come from the germline V gene.

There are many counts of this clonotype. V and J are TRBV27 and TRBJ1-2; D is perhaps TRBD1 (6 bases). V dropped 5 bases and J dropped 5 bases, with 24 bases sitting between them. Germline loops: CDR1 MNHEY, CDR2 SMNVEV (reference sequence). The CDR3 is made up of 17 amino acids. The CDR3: CASSVSAADSRLYGYTF. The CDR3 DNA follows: TGTGCCAGCAGTGTTTCAGCAGCGGACAGCCGCTTGTATGGCTACACCTTC.

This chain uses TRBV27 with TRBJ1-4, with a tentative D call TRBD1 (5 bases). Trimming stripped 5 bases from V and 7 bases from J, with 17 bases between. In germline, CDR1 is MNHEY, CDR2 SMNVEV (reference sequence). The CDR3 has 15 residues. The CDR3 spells CASSPWGGAFEKLFF. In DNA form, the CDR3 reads TGTGCCAGCAGTCCCTGGGGAGGGGCTTTTGAAAAACTGTTTTTT.

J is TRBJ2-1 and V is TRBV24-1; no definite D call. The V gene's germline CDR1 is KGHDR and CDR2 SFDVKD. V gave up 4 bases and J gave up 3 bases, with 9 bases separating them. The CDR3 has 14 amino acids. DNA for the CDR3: TGTGCCACCAGTGAACTCGACGGCTACAATGAGCAGTTCTTC. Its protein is CATSELDGYNEQFF.

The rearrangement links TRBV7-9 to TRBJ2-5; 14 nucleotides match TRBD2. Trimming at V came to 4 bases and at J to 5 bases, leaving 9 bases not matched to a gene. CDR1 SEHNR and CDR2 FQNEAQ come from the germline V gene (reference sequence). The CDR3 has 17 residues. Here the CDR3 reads CASSSRLAGGQWETQYF. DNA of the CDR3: TGTGCCAGCAGCTCCAGACTAGCGGGGGGGCAGTGGGAGACCCAGTACTTC.

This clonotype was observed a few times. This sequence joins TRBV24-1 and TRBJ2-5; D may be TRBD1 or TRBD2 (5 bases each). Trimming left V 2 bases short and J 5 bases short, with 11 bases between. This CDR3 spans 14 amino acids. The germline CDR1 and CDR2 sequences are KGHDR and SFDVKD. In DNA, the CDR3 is TGTGCCACCAGTGATTCATCAGGGAGCGAGACCCAGTACTTC. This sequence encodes CATSDSSGSETQYF.

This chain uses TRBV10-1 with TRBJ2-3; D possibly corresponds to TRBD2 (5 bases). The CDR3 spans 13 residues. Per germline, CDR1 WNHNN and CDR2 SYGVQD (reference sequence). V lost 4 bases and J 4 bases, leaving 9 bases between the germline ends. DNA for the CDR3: TGCGCCAGCAGTGCCCAGAGGGCAGATACGCAGTATTTT. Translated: CASSAQRADTQYF.

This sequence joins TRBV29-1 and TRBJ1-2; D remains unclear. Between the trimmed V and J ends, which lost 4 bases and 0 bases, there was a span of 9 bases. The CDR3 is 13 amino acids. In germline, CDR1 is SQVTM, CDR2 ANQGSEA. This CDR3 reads CSVVNPANYGYTF. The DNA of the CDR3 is TGCAGCGTTGTCAATCCGGCTAACTATGGCTACACCTTC.